What follows are 2 T cell receptor beta chains derived from one specimen sequenced in a study of shared clonotypes between healthy human individuals. The data were produced by immunoSEQ multiplex PCR, yet TCRdb's version contains in-frame clones alone and is incomplete. The sample holds around 2.5 million clones; roughly 93% are singletons and the top ten take around 0.4%. Sequencing was carried out using naive CD4+ T cells from PBMCs. The sample's subset: CD45RA+ positively selected. Receptors were obtained from a man aged 18-30 years in good health. Some clones in this sample may be carry-over from other donors' samples.

This clone was observed a single time. This chain uses TRBV19 with TRBJ2-4; perhaps TRBD1 as D (6 bases). The V and J ends lost 3 bases and 0 bases respectively, with 15 bases between them. Germline loops: CDR1 LNHDA, CDR2 SQIVND (reference sequence). The CDR3 is 17 amino acids. Written as DNA, the CDR3 is TGTGCCAGTAGTATCCGGGACACACTATTAGCCAAAAACATTCAGTACTTC. Translation: CASSIRDTLLAKNIQYF.

This chain links TRBV28 with TRBJ2-1, with 12 bases identical to TRBD2. V was clipped by 3 bases and J by 8 bases; unmatched bases: 5. The CDR3 loop spans 15 amino acids. Germline CDR1 is MDHEN and CDR2 is SYDVKM. Here the CDR3 reads CASSFPTSGSDEQFF. DNA for the CDR3: TGTGCCAGCAGTTTCCCGACTAGCGGGAGCGATGAGCAGTTCTTC.